This is a list of T cell receptor beta chains from one sample in a study of neurological immune-mediated disorders. TCRdb used MiXCR to reprocess the 5' RACE reads, holding one entry per CDR3 protein. Here the sample spans approximately 87,000 distinct CDR3 sequences, about 14% being singletons. What was sequenced was PBMCs. The source of these receptors is a woman aged 50 to 60 in good health. Both conserved end residues are part of each CDR3. Each record gives: D gene, clone size, V gene, J gene, CDR3 protein, CDR3 DNA. D genes are given only for firm matches. Some rows have no size entry. The others give once, few or many, or a class for an expanded clone.

D: .; size: many; V: TRBV7-2; J: TRBJ1-1; CDR3: CASSIRRANTEAFF; DNA: TGTGCCAGCAGCATCAGGAGAGCGAACACTGAAGCTTTCTTT
D: .; size: many; V: TRBV20-1; J: TRBJ2-2; CDR3: CSARTGANTGELFF; DNA: TGCAGTGCTAGAACGGGGGCGAACACCGGGGAGCTGTTTTTT
D: TRBD2; size: many; V: TRBV5-1; J: TRBJ2-1; CDR3: CASSPSGLNYNEQFF; DNA: TGCGCCAGCAGCCCTTCGGGACTAAATTACAATGAGCAGTTCTTC
D: TRBD1; size: .; V: TRBV11-2; J: TRBJ2-7; CDR3: CASSLVQGAREQYF; DNA: TGTGCCAGCAGCTTAGTGCAGGGGGCGCGGGAGCAGTACTTC
D: .; size: many; V: TRBV28; J: TRBJ1-1; CDR3: CASSGWGTQPEAFF; DNA: TGTGCCAGCAGTGGCTGGGGGACCCAACCTGAAGCTTTCTTT
D: TRBD2; size: many; V: TRBV27; J: TRBJ2-1; CDR3: CASSLDWGLAGDNEQFF; DNA: TGTGCCAGCAGTTTGGACTGGGGACTAGCGGGAGACAATGAGCAGTTCTTC
D: .; size: .; V: TRBV29-1; J: TRBJ2-1; CDR3: CSVRMGYSNEQFF; DNA: TGCAGCGTTCGAATGGGCTATTCGAATGAGCAGTTCTTC
D: .; size: many; V: TRBV5-5; J: TRBJ1-2; CDR3: CASSSEVLLSYTF; DNA: TGTGCCAGCAGCTCCGAGGTGCTATTAAGCTACACCTTC
D: TRBD2; size: many; V: TRBV20-1; J: TRBJ2-3; CDR3: CSARLAGITDTQYF; DNA: TGCAGTGCTAGACTAGCGGGGATTACAGATACGCAGTATTTT
D: TRBD2; size: .; V: TRBV5-6; J: TRBJ2-3; CDR3: CASSLLAEHSSTDTQYF; DNA: TGTGCCAGCAGTCTACTAGCGGAACATTCTAGCACAGATACGCAGTATTTT